This is a list of T cell receptor beta chains from one sample in a study of cytomegalovirus exposure and HLA in healthy donors. The assay was immunoSEQ multiplex PCR, and TCRdb's table has in-frame clones only and misses some. This repertoire includes about 200,000 clones. The sample taken for sequencing was PBMCs. The receptors were sampled from a girl aged 2-15 years in good health and CMV-seropositive. Each CDR3 is given with its conserved first and last residue. D genes are given only for firm matches.

j_call,v_call,d_call,cdr3_aa,cdr3_nt
TRBJ1-4,TRBV11-2,.,CASSLNLPTNEKLFF,TGTGCCAGCAGCTTAAATCTTCCCACTAATGAAAAACTGTTTTTT
TRBJ2-3,TRBV6-5,.,CASSYSPIEDTQYF,TGTGCCAGCAGTTACTCCCCAATAGAAGATACGCAGTATTTT
TRBJ1-1,TRBV28,.,CASRSPGVIGTEAFF,TGTGCCAGCCGGTCACCGGGGGTCATAGGCACTGAAGCTTTCTTT
TRBJ1-3,TRBV6-1,.,CATTEFTGNTIYF,TGTGCCACCACAGAGTTTACCGGAAACACCATATATTTT
TRBJ2-5,TRBV30,TRBD1,CAWRRGGGLQYF,TGTGCCTGGAGGCGAGGGGGCGGACTCCAGTACTTC
TRBJ2-7,TRBV27,TRBD2,CASSYRSGTSGTYEQYF,TGTGCCAGCAGTTATCGCTCCGGGACTAGCGGGACCTACGAGCAGTACTTC
TRBJ2-3,TRBV28,TRBD1,CASSTPGQGPDTQYF,TGTGCCAGCAGCACTCCGGGACAGGGACCAGATACGCAGTATTTT
TRBJ1-4,TRBV28,TRBD1,CASSTGGREKLFF,TGTGCCAGCAGTACAGGGGGCCGGGAAAAACTGTTTTTT
TRBJ1-5,TRBV28,TRBD1,CASSFPGGTNQPQHF,TGTGCCAGCAGTTTCCCAGGGGGGACCAATCAGCCCCAGCATTTT
TRBJ1-4,TRBV6-5,.,CATRTRGNEKLFF,TGTGCCACTCGGACCAGAGGGAATGAAAAACTGTTTTTT
TRBJ2-7,TRBV19,TRBD1,CASSMGAGGAYEQYF,TGTGCCAGTAGTATGGGCGCAGGGGGCGCCTACGAGCAGTACTTC
TRBJ1-5,TRBV30,TRBD1,CAWSGTGDQPQHF,TGTGCCTGGAGTGGGACAGGAGATCAGCCCCAGCATTTT
TRBJ2-7,TRBV5-5,TRBD1,CASSPGTGPYEQYF,TGTGCCAGCAGCCCCGGGACAGGACCTTACGAGCAGTACTTC
TRBJ2-5,TRBV15,.,CATSKNTGISETQYF,TGTGCCACCAGCAAGAACACAGGGATATCAGAGACCCAGTACTTC